This TCR beta chain was obtained from a study of T-cell reconstitution after alpha-beta-depleted transplantation in children. Study results and limitations: Two months or so post-transplant, alpha-beta T cells reportedly derived from several hundred expanded graft clones.

Unique molecular identifiers tagged the TCRbeta library. TCRdb redid the calling of the PCR reads with MiXCR, one entry per CDR3 protein. This sample has about 200,000 distinct CDR3 sequences, with 6.6% found just once. V lost 4 bases and J lost 4; bases outside the gene matches: 10. CDR3 size: 17 residues. Germline values: CDR1 SGHRS, CDR2 YFSETQ. Details on this clonotype: Its antigen is not known.

The sample in question was PBMCs, obtained before TCRalphabeta/CD19-depleted stem cell transplant. The receptor's source is a boy aged 2 to 9 with acute lymphoblastic leukemia, due to receive a stem cell transplant. The chain recombines TRBV5-1 with TRBJ2-1, with TRBD2 matching over 11 bases. The CDR3 is CASSPIGTSGGYNEQFF. DNA of the CDR3: TGCGCCAGCAGCCCAATCGGGACTAGCGGAGGTTACAATGAGCAGTTCTTC.